This TCR beta chain was captured by sequencing in a study of T cells after yellow fever vaccination. In the study overall: Fractions of low cell number were prepared using SMART-Seq v4 Ultra Low Input.

This clonotype has just a few counts. One entry per CDR3 protein results from TCRdb running MiXCR on the 5' RACE reads. The top ten clones hold about 38% of a sample with roughly 190,000 distinct CDR3 sequences, approximately 10% of them seen once. The CDR3 contains 14 residues. Trimming removed 5 bases at V and 2 bases at J, with 10 bases between. CDR1 MNHEY and CDR2 SMNVEV come from the germline V gene (reference sequence). The genes are TRBV27 and TRBJ1-5; D not certain. This TCR derives from a man younger than 35 who received the YFV17D yellow fever vaccine. Specimen: CD8+ T cells sorted from PBMCs, collected 15 days after the yellow fever booster vaccination. The chain's CDR3 is CASSPGLGNQPQHF. CDR3 sequence (DNA): TGTGCCAGCAGTCCAGGTCTCGGCAATCAGCCCCAGCATTTT.